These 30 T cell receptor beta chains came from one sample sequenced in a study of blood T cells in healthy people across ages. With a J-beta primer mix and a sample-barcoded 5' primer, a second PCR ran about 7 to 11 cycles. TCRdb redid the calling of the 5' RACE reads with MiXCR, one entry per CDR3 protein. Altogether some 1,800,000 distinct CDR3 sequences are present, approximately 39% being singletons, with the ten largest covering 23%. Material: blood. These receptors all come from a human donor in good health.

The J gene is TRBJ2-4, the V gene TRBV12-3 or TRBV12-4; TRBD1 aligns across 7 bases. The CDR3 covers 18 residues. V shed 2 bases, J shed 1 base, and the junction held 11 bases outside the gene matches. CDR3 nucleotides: TGTGCCAGCAGTTTATGGGCAGGGGGTGTGAGGGCCAAAAACATTCAGTACTTC. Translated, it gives CASSLWAGGVRAKNIQYF.

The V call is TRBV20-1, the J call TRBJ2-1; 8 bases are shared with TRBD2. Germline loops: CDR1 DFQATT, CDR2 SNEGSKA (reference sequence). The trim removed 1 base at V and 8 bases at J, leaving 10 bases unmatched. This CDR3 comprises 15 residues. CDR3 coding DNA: TGCAGTGCTAGAGTACGGGGGGGGCCGTTGCATGAGCAGTTCTTC. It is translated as CSARVRGGPLHEQFF.

This CDR3 is CASSQNRTGVRRDEQFF. CDR3 in DNA: TGTGCCAGCAGCCAAAATAGGACAGGGGTCCGGAGGGATGAGCAGTTCTTC. The chain employs TRBV7-8 and TRBJ2-1; 9 nucleotides line up with TRBD1. The CDR3 is 17 amino acids. The germline gives CDR1 SGHVS, CDR2 FQNEAQ. With V trimmed by 5 bases and J by 8 bases, 16 bases remained unmatched.

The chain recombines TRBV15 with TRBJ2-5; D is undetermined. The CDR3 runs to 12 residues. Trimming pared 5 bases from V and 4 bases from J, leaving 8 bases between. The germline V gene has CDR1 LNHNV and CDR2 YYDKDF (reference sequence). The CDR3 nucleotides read TGTGCCACCAGCCCTCATGGAGAGACCCAGTACTTC. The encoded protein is CATSPHGETQYF.

As DNA, the CDR3 is TGTGCCAGCAGCTTCGACAGTTTACCCTACAATGAGCAGTTCTTC. Its translation is CASSFDSLPYNEQFF. V gene TRBV7-2 combines with J gene TRBJ2-1; D may be TRBD1 (5 bases). CDR3 length: 15 amino acids. With 3 bases removed from V and 2 bases from J, the gap between germline ends came to 11 bases. Germline values: CDR1 SGHTA, CDR2 FQGNSA. Filled out from reference TRBV7-2 and TRBJ2-1, the complete variable domain reads GAGVSQSPSNKVTEKGKDVELRCDPISGHTALYWYRQSLGQGLEFLIYFQGNSAPDKSGLPSDRFSAERTGGSVSTLTIQRTQQEDSAVYLCASSFDSLPYNEQFFGPGTRLTVL.

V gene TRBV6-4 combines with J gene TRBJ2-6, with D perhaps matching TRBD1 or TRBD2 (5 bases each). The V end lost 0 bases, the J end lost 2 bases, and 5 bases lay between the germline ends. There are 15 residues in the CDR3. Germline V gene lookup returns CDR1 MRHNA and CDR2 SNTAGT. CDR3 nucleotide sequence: TGTGCCAGCAGTGACTCGGGGGCTGGGGCCAACGTCCTGACTTTC. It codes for CASSDSGAGANVLTF.

CDR3 protein: CSASRSETQYF. DNA for the CDR3: TGCAGTGCGTCCAGGTCGGAGACCCAGTACTTC. The J gene is TRBJ2-5, the V gene TRBV20-1; no definite D call. V gave up 6 bases and J gave up 5 bases, with 10 bases separating them. This CDR3 spans 11 amino acids. Germline V CDR1 and CDR2: DFQATT, SNEGSKA (reference sequence).

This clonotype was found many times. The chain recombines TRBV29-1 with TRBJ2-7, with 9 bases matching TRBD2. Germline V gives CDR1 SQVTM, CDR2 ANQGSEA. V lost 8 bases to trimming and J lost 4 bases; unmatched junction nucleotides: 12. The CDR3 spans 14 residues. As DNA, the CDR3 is TGCAGCCCGAAAGAGCGGGGGGAGGATTACGAGCAGTACTTC. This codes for CSPKERGEDYEQYF.

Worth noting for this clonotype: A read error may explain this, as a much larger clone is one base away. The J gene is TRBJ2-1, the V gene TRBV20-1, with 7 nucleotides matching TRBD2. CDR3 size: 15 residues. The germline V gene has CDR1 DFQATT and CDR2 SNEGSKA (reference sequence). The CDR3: CSANLAGVGYNGQFF. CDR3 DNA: TGCAGTGCTAACTTGGCGGGGGTTGGGTACAATGGGCAGTTCTTC.

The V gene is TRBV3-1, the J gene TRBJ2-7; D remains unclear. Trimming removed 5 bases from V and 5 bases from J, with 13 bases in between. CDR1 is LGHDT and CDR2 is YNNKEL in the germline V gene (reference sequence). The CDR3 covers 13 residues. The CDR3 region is CASSSNHGNEQYF. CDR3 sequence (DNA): TGTGCCAGCAGCAGCAATCATGGAAACGAGCAGTACTTC.

CDR3 sequence (DNA): TGCAGTGCTAGGGGACTAGCGGGGAACCAAGAGACCCAGTACTTC. Protein product: CSARGLAGNQETQYF. The V and J genes are TRBV20-1 and TRBJ2-5; 13 bases line up with TRBD2. The CDR3 runs to 15 residues. The germline CDR1 and CDR2 sequences are DFQATT and SNEGSKA (reference sequence). V shed 3 bases and J 0 bases; nucleotides not matched to a gene: 1.

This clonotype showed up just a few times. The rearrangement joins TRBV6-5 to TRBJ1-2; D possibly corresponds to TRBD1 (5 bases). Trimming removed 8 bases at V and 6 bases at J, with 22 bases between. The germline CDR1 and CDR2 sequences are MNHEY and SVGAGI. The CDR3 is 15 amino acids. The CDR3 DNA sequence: TGTGCCAGCTCCTTCAGGGCAGGTGCTCCGGATGGCTACACCTTC. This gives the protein CASSFRAGAPDGYTF.

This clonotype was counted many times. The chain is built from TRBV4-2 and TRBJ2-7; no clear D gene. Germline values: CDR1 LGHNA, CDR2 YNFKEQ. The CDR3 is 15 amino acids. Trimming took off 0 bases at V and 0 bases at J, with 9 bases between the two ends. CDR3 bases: TGTGCCAGCAGCCAAGAGGAACACAGCTCCTACGAGCAGTACTTC. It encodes CASSQEEHSSYEQYF.

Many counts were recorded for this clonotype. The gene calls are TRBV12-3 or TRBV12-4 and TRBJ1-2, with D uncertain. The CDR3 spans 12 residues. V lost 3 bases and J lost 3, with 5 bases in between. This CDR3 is CASSFGDYGYTF. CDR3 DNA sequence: TGTGCCAGCAGTTTTGGAGACTATGGCTACACCTTC.

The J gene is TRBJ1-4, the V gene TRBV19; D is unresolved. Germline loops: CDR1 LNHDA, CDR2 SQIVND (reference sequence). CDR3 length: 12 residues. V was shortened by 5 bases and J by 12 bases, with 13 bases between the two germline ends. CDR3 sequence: CASSPSLGELFF. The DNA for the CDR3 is TGTGCCAGTAGTCCGTCTCTAGGTGAACTGTTTTTT.

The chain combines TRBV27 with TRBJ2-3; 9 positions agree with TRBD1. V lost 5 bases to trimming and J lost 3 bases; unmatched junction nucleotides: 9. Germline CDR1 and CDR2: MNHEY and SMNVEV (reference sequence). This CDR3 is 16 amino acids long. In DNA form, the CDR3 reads TGTGCCAGCAGTCGGCTACTGGGACAGGGTACAGATACGCAGTATTTT. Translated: CASSRLLGQGTDTQYF.

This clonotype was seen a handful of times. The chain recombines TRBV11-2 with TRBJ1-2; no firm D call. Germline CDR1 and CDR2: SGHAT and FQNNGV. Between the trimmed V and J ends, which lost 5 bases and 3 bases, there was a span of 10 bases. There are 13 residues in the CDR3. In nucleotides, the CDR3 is TGTGCCAGCAGCGAACAGACGCACTATGGCTACACCTTC. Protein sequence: CASSEQTHYGYTF.

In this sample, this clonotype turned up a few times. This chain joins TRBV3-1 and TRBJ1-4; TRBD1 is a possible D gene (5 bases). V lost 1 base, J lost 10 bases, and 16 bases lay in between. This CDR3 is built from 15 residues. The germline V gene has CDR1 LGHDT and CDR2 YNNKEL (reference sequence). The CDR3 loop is CASSQGAEGGTKLFF. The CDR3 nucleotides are TGTGCCAGCAGCCAAGGCGCGGAAGGAGGGACAAAACTGTTTTTT.

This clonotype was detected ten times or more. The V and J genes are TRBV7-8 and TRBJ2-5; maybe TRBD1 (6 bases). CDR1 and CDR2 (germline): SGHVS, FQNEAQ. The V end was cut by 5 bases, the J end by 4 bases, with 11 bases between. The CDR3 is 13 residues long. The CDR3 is CASSTDRGETQYF. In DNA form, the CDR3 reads TGTGCCAGCAGCACGGACAGAGGAGAGACCCAGTACTTC.

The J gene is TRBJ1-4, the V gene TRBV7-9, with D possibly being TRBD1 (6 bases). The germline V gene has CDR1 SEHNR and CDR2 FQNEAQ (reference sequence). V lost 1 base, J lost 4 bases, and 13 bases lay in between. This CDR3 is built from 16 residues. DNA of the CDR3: TGTGCCAGCAGCTTAGGGATGGACAGCGGTAATGAAAAACTGTTTTTT. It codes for CASSLGMDSGNEKLFF.

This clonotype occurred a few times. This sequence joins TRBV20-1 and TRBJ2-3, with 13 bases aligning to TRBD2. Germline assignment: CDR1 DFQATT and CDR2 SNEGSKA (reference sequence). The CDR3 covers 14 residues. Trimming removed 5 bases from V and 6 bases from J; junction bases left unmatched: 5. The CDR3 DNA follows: TGCAGTGCTGACCGGGGACTAGCGGGGGATACGCAGTATTTT. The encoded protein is CSADRGLAGDTQYF.

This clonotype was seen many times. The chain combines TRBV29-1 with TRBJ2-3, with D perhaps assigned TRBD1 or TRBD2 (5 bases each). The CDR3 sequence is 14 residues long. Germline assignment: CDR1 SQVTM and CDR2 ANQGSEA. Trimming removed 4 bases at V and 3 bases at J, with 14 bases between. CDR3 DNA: TGCAGCGTTGTACGGAGGTGGGGGACAGATACGCAGTATTTT. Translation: CSVVRRWGTDTQYF.

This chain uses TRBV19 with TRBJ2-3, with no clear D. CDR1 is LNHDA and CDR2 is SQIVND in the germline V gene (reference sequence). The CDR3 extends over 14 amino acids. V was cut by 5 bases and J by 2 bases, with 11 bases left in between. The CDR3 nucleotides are TGTGCCAGTAGTGAAGGCACTGCCACAGATACGCAGTATTTT. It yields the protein CASSEGTATDTQYF.

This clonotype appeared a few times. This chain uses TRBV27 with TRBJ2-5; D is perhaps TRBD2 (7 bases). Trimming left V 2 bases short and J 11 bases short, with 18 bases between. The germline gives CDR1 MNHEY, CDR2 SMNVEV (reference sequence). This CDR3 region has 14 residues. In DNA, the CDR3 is TGTGCCAGCAGTTTAGTACAGGGAGGGGTAGAGCAGTACTTC. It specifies CASSLVQGGVEQYF.

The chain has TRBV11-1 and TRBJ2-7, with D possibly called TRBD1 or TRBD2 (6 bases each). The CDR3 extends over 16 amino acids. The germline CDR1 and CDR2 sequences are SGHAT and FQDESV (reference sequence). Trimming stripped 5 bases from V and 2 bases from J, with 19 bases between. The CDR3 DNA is TGTGCCAGCAGCCGACGTGGGGGGCTAGCCCCCTACGAGCAGTACTTC. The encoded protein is CASSRRGGLAPYEQYF.

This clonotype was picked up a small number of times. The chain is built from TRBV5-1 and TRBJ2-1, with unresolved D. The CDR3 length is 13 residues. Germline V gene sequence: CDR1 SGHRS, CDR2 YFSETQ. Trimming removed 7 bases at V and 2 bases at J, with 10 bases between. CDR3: CASCEPPYNEQFF. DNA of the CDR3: TGCGCCAGCTGTGAGCCCCCCTACAATGAGCAGTTCTTC.

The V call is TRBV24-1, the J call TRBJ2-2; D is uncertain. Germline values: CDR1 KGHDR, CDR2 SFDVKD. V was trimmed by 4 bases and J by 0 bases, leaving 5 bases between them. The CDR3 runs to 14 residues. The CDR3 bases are TGTGCCACCAGTGAAGGGTCGAACACCGGGGAGCTGTTTTTT. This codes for CATSEGSNTGELFF.

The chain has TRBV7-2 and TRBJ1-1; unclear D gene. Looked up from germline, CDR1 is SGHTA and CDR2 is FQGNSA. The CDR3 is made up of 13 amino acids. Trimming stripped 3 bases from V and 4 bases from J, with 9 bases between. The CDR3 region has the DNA TGTGCCAGCAGCTTTTCAAAGGTCACTGAAGCTTTCTTT. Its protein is CASSFSKVTEAFF.

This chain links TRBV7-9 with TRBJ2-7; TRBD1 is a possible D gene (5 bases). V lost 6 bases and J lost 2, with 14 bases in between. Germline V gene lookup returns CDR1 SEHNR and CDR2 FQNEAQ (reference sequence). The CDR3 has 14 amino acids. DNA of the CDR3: TGTGCCAGCAGGCCCTTACAGGTACCCTACGAGCAGTACTTC. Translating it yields CASRPLQVPYEQYF. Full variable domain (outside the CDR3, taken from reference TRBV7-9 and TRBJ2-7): DTGVSQNPRHKITKRGQNVTFRCDPISEHNRLYWYRQTLGQGPEFLTYFQNEAQLEKSRLLSDRFSAERPKGSFSTLEIQRTEQGDSAMYLCASRPLQVPYEQYFGPGTRLTVT.

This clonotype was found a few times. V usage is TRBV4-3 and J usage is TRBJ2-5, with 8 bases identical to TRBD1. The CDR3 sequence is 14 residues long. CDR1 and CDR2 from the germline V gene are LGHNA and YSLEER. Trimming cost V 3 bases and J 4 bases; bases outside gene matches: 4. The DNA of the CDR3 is TGCGCCAGCAGCCAGACAGGGGTAGGAGAGACCCAGTACTTC. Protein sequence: CASSQTGVGETQYF.